This TCR beta chain was found in a study of T cell clonality in common variable immunodeficiency. Whole-study findings and limits: Fewer deletions and N-nucleotide insertions were reportedly seen in common variable immunodeficiency TCR beta sequences.

With respect to this clone: Its antigen is unidentified. The CDR3 end falls 3 residues outside the read, so it is completed with the germline J gene.

The germline V gene has CDR1 SGHTA and CDR2 FQGTGA. V trimming: 5 bases; J trimming: 0 bases; junction bases outside the gene matches: 21. The CDR3 contains 22 residues. Clones were read by immunoSEQ multiplex PCR, and TCRdb kept only the in-frame ones, dropping some. The sample shows about 11,000 clones, none of them appearing just once. The chain is built from TRBV7-3 and TRBJ2-1, with TRBD2 matching over 11 bases. Material for sequencing was peripheral blood mononuclear cells. The sequence was obtained from a human donor with common variable immunodeficiency. The CDR3 DNA, read in part, is TGTGCCAGCAGCATAAGAGGGGGTCTAGCGGGAGGCATCCCGAGCTCCTACAATGAG. Its protein product is CASSIRGGLAGGIPSSYNE. The entire CDR3 reads CASSIRGGLAGGIPSSYNEQFF.